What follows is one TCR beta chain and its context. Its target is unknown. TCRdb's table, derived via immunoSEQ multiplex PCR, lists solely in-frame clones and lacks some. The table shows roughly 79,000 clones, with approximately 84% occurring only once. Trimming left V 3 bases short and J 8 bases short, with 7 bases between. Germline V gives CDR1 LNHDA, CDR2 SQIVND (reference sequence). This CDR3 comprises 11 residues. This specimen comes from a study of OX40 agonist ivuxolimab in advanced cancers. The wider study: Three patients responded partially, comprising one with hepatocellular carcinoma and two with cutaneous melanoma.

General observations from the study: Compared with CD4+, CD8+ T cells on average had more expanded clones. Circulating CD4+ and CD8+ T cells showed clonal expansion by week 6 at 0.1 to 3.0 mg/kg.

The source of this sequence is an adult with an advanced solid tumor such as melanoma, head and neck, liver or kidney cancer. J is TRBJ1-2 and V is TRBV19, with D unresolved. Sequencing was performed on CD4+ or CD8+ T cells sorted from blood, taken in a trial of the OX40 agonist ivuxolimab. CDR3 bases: TGTGCCAGTAGTATCGACTTAGGCTACACCTTC. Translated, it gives CASSIDLGYTF.